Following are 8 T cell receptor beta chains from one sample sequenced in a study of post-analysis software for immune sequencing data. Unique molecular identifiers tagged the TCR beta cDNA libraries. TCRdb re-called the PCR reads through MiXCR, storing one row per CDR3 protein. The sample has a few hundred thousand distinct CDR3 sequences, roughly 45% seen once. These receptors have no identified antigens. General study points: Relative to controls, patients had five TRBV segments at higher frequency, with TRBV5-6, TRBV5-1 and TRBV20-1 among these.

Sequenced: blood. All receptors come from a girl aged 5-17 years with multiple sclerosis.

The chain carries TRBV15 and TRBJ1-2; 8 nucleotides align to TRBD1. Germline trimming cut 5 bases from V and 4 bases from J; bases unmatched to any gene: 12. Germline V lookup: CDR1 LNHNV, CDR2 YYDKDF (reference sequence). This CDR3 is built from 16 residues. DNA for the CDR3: TGTGCCACCAGCCCGGACAGGGCAGCCCGATTCTATGGCTACACCTTC. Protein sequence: CATSPDRAARFYGYTF. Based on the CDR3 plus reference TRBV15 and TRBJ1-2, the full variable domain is DAMVIQNPRYQVTQFGKPVTLSCSQTLNHNVMYWYQQKSSQAPKLLFHYYDKDFNNEADTPDNFQSRRPNTSFCFLDIRSPGLGDTAMYLCATSPDRAARFYGYTFGSGTRLTVV.

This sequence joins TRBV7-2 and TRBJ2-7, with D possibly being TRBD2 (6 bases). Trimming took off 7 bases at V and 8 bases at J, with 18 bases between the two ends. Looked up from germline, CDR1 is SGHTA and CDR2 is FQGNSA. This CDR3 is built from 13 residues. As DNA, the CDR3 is TGTGCCAGCATGCCGTCTGGGGGAGGCAAGCAGTACTTC. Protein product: CASMPSGGGKQYF. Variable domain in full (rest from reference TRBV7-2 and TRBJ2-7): GAGVSQSPSNKVTEKGKDVELRCDPISGHTALYWYRQSLGQGLEFLIYFQGNSAPDKSGLPSDRFSAERTGGSVSTLTIQRTQQEDSAVYLCASMPSGGGKQYFGPGTRLTVT.

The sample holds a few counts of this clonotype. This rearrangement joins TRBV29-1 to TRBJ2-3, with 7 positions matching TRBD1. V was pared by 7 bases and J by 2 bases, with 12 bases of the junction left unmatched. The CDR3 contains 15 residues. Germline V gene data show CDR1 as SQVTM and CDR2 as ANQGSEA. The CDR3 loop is CSARLGGESTDTQYF. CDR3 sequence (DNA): TGCAGCGCCCGGTTAGGGGGCGAGTCCACAGATACGCAGTATTTT.

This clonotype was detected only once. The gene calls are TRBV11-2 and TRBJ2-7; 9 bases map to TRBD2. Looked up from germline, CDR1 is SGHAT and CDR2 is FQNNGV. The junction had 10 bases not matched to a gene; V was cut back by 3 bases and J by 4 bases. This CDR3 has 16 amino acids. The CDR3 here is CASSFRRAGGTYEQYF. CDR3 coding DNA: TGTGCCAGCAGCTTTCGACGAGCGGGAGGTACTTACGAGCAGTACTTC.

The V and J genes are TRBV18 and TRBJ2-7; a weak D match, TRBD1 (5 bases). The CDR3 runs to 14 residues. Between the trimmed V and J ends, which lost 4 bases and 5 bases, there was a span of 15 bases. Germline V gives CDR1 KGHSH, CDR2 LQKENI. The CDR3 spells CASSRRMGQDEQYF. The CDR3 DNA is TGTGCCAGCTCACGCCGAATGGGGCAGGACGAGCAGTACTTC. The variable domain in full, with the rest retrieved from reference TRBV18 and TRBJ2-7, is NAGVMQNPRHLVRRRGQEARLRCSPMKGHSHVYWYRQLPEEGLKFMVYLQKENIIDESGMPKERFSAEFPKEGPSILRIQQVVRGDSAAYFCASSRRMGQDEQYFGPGTRLTVT.

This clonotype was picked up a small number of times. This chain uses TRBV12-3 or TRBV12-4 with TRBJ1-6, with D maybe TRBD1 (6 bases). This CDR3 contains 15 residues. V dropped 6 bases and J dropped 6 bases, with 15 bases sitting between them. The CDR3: CASSIQGVVNSPLHF. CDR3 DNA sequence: TGTGCCAGCAGCATACAGGGTGTCGTTAATTCACCCCTCCACTTT.

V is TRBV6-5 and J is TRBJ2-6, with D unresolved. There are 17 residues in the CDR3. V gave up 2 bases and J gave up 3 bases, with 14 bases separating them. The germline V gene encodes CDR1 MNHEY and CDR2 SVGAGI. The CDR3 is CASSYAGPRSGANVLTF. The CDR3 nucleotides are TGTGCCAGCAGTTACGCAGGACCCAGGAGTGGGGCCAACGTCCTGACTTTC.

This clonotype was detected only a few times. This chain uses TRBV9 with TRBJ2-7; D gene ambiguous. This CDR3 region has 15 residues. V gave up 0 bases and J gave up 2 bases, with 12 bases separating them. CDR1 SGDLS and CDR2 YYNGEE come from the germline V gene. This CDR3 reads CASSVVGDRTYEQYF. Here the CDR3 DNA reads TGTGCCAGCAGCGTAGTTGGGGATAGAACCTACGAGCAGTACTTC.